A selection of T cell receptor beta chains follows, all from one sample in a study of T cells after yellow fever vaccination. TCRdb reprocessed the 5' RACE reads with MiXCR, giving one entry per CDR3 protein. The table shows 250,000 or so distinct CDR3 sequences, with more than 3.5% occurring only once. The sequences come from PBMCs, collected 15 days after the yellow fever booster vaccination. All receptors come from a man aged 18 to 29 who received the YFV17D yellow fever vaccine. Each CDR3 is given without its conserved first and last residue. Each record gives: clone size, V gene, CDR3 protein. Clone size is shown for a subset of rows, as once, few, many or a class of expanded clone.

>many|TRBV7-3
ASSRGTGLTGELF
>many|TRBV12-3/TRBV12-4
ASSLSVETQY
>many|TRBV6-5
ASSAGLGIYEQY
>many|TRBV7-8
ASSLPGQRGQETQY
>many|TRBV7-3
ASSLISGTVNTGELF
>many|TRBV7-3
ASSPHPGLQADTQY
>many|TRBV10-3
AISESRTSGETQY
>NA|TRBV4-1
ASSVEWGNTGELF
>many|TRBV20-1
SARDPKIDYEQY
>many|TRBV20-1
SASGGPGTSTDTQY
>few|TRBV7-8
ASSSRTGTSNEQF
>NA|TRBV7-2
ASSLARGGTDLDQPQH
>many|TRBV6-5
ASSFRDRVNEQF
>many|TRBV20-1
SAPQTGVDIQY
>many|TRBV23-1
ASSRNRGDYEQY
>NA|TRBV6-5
ASSKPGTGGTGELF
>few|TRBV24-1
ATSDGRGGGYT
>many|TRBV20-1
RLDRGDMNTEAF
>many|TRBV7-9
ASRTQDNYGYT
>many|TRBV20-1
SARLAGANYNEQF
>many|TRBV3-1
ASSPHEGTRGFGTQY
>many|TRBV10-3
AITTSGESTDTQY
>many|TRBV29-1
SADTGYSYEQY
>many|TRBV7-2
ASSLVAAQHFYT
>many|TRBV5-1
ASSHGGAGTGELF
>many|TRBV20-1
SARARGGVRTDTQY
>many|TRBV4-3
ASSQDPASGGNIQY
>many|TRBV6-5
ASKGGWTNEKLF
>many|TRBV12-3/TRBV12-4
ASSFASRTDTQY
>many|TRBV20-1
SASGETQY
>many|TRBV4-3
ASSQDEWGEQY
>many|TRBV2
ASKDQGLPNEQF
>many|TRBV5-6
ASSSGTGEKLF
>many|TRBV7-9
ASSLVTSVQETQY
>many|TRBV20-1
SAQTDYGYT
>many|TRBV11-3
ASSLDQGGSARAAEQF
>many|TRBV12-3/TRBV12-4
ASSEGRWNTEAF
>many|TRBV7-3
ASSSLGGGAGDTQY
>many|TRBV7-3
ASSFSSNTGELF
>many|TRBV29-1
SVETTDTQY
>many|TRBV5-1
ASSVGDYTDTQY
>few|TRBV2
ASRTLRGRGNTIY
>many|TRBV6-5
ASSYSPLAGYYEQY
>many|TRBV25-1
ASSEGSENTIY
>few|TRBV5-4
ASSSGRGLGNTIY
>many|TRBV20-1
SARVPSGFYNEQF
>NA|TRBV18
ASSPPGTAAGANVLT
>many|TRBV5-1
ASTLSAGGTEAF
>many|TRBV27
ASSPIGGSADTQY
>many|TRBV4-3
ASSQDHRGTEKLF